This entry describes one T cell receptor (beta chain). This specimen belongs to a study of shared clonotypes between healthy human individuals. Assay used: immunoSEQ multiplex PCR; TCRdb lists only in-frame clones, some missing. The sample carries more than 850,000 clones, around three quarters recorded once. The receptor was isolated from a man between 18 and 35 years old in good health. Some clones in this sample may be carry-over from other donors' samples. The source material was memory CD4+ T cells from PBMCs. Subset denoted: CD45RA-negative fraction.

This CDR3 reads CASSRDRSSYEQYF. The CDR3 DNA reads TGTGCCAGTAGTAGGGACAGAAGCTCCTACGAGCAGTACTTC. This chain links TRBV19 with TRBJ2-7; 7 nucleotides agree with TRBD1. The CDR3 loop spans 14 amino acids. CDR1 LNHDA and CDR2 SQIVND come from the germline V gene (reference sequence). V was clipped by 4 bases and J by 0 bases; unmatched bases: 3. The full variable domain, completed using reference TRBV19 and TRBJ2-7, is DGGITQSPKYLFRKEGQNVTLSCEQNLNHDAMYWYRQDPGQGLRLIYYSQIVNDFQKGDIAEGYSVSREKKESFPLTVTSAQKNPTAFYLCASSRDRSSYEQYFGPGTRLTVT.